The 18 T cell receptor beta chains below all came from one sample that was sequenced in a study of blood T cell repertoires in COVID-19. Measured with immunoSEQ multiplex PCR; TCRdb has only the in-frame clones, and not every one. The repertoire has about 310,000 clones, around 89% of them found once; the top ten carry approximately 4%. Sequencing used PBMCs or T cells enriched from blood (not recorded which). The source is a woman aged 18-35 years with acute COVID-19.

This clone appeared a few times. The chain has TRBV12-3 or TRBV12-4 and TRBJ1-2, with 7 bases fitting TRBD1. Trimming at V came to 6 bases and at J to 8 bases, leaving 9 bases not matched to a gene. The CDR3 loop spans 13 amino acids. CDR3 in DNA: TGTGCCAGCAGCACTACAGGGGCTGGCGGCTACACCTTC. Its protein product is CASSTTGAGGYTF.

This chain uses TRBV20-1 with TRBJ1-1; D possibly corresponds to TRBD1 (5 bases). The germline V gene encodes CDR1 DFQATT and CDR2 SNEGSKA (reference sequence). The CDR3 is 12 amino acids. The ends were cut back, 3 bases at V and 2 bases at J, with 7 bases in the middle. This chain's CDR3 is CSASTGNTEAFF. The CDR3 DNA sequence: TGCAGTGCTAGTACAGGAAACACTGAAGCTTTCTTT.

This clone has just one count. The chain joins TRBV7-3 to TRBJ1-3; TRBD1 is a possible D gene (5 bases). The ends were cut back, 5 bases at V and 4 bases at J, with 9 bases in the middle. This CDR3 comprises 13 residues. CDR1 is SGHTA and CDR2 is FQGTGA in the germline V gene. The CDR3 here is CASSPQGGNTIYF. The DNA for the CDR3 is TGTGCCAGCAGCCCTCAGGGAGGAAACACCATATATTTT. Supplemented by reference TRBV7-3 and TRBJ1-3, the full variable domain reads GAGVSQTPSNKVTEKGKYVELRCDPISGHTALYWYRQSLGQGPEFLIYFQGTGAADDSGLPNDRFFAVRPEGSVSTLKIQRTERGDSAVYLCASSPQGGNTIYFGEGSWLTVV.

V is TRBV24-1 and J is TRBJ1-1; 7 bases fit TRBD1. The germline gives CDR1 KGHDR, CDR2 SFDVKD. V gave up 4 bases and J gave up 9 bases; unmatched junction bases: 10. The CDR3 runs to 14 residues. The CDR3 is CATSDPRDSLQAFF. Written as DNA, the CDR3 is TGTGCCACCAGTGACCCCCGGGACAGCCTGCAAGCTTTCTTT.

CDR3 loop: CASSPGGETQYF. CDR3 bases: TGTGCCAGCAGTCCAGGAGGTGAGACCCAGTACTTC. The gene calls are TRBV12-3 or TRBV12-4 and TRBJ2-5, with D perhaps TRBD2 (5 bases). With 5 bases removed from V and 5 bases from J, the gap between germline ends came to 9 bases. The CDR3 loop spans 12 amino acids.

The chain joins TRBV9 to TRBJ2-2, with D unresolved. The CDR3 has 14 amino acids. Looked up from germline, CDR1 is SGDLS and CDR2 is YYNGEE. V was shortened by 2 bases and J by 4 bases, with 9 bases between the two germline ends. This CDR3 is CASSVNSFTGELFF. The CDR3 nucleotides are TGTGCCAGCAGCGTGAACAGTTTCACCGGGGAGCTGTTTTTT.

This CDR3 is CASSPPRASGRAHEQFF. CDR3 DNA: TGTGCCAGCAGCCCTCCCCGGGCTAGCGGGAGGGCCCATGAGCAGTTCTTC. This sequence joins TRBV11-2 and TRBJ2-1; 12 bases are a match to TRBD2. With V trimmed by 5 bases and J by 8 bases, 13 bases remained unmatched. CDR3 length: 17 amino acids. Germline V gives CDR1 SGHAT, CDR2 FQNNGV.

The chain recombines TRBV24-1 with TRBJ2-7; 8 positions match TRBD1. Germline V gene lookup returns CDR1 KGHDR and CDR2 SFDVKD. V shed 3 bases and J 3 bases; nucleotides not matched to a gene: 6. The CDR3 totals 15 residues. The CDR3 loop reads CATSDPGTGYYEQYF. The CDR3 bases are TGTGCCACCAGTGATCCAGGGACAGGCTACTACGAGCAGTACTTC.

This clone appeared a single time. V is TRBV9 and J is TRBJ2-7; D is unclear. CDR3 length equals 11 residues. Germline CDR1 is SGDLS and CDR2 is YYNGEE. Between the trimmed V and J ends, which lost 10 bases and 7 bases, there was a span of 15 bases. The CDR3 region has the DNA TGTGCCCTCCGGTCTGACGGGGAGCAGTACTTC. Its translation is CALRSDGEQYF.

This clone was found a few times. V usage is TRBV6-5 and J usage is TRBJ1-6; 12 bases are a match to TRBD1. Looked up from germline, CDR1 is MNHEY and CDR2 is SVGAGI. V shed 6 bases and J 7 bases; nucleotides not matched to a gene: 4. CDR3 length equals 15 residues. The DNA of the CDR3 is TGTGCCAGCAGCCCGGGACAGGGGGCCAATTCACCCCTCCACTTT. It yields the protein CASSPGQGANSPLHF.

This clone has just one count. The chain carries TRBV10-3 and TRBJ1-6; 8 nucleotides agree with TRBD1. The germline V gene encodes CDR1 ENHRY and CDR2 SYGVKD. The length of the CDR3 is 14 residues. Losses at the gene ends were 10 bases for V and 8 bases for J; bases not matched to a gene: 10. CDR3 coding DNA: TGTGCCACCTTAAGACAGGGGAGTGATTCACCCCTCCACTTT. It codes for CATLRQGSDSPLHF.

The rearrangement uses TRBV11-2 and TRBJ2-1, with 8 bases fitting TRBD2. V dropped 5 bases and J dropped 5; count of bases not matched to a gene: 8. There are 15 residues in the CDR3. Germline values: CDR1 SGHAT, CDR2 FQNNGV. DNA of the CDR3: TGTGCCAGCAGCAGAGGCGGGAGGCCACACAATGAGCAGTTCTTC. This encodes CASSRGGRPHNEQFF.

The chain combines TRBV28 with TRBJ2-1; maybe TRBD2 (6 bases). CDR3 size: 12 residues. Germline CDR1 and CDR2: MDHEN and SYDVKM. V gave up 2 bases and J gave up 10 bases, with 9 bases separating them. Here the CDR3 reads CASSLGGNEQFF. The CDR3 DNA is TGTGCCAGCAGTTTAGGGGGGAACGAGCAGTTCTTC.

Here the CDR3 DNA reads TGTGCCAGCAGCCAATCTGCAGGGGGCGCGAGCTATGGCTACACCTTC. This sequence encodes CASSQSAGGASYGYTF. The J gene is TRBJ1-2, the V gene TRBV16; 8 nucleotides match TRBD1. The germline V gene encodes CDR1 KGHSY and CDR2 FQNENV. Trimming removed 0 bases from V and 4 bases from J; junction bases left unmatched: 7. The CDR3 contains 16 residues.

This CDR3 is CASAEGSSGLQYF. The DNA for the CDR3 is TGTGCCAGCGCAGAGGGCTCGTCAGGTCTCCAGTATTTT. The rearrangement joins TRBV11-3 to TRBJ2-3; possibly TRBD2 for D (5 bases). The CDR3 has 13 residues. Germline V gene data show CDR1 as SGHNT and CDR2 as YENEEA. The V gene lost 8 bases and the J gene lost 12 bases, with 21 bases spanning the gap.

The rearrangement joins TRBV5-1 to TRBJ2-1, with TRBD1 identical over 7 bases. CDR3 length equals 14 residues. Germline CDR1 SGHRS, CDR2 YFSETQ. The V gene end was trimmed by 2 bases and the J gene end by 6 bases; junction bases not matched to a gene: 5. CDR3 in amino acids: CASSLNTGVNEQFF. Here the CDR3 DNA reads TGCGCCAGCAGCTTAAACACAGGGGTCAATGAGCAGTTCTTC. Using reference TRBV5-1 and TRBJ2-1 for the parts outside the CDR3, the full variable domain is KAGVTQTPRYLIKTRGQQVTLSCSPISGHRSVSWYQQTPGQGLQFLFEYFSETQRNKGNFPGRFSGRQFSNSRSEMNVSTLELGDSALYLCASSLNTGVNEQFFGPGTRLTVL.

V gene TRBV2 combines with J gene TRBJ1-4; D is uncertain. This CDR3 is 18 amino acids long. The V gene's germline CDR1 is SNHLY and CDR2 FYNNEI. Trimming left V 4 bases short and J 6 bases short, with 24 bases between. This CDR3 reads CASSANVALTRPDEKLFF. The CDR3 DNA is TGTGCCAGCAGTGCAAATGTGGCCCTGACAAGGCCCGATGAAAAACTGTTTTTT.

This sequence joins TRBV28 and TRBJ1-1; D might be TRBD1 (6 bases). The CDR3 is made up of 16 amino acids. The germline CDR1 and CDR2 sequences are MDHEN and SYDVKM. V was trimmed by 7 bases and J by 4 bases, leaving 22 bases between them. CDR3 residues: CASNNPVTGYSTEAFF. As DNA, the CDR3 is TGTGCCAGCAACAACCCCGTCACAGGGTACTCCACTGAAGCTTTCTTT.